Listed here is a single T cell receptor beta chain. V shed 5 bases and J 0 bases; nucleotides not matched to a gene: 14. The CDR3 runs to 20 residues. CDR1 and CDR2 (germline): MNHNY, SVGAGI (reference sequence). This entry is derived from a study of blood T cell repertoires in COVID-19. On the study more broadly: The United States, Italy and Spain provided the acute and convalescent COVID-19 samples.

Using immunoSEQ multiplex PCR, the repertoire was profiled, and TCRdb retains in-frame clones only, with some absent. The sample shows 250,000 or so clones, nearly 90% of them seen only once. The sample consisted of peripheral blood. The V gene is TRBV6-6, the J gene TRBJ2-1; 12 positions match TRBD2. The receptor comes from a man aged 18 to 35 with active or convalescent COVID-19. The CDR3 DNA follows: TGTGCCAGCAGTCGCAATCTAGCGGGGGGGCCTATCCCCTCCTACAATGAGCAGTTCTTC. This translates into CASSRNLAGGPIPSYNEQFF.